The clone carrying this T cell receptor beta chain appeared a few times. No antigen is known for it. This sample was taken from a study of beta chain features in type 1 diabetes. Averaging roughly 120 mL, one heparinised blood draw was given by each donor. Sorting based on CD45RO/CCR7/CD25/CD127/CD95/CD27 separated CD4+ naive, central memory, regulatory and stem cell-like memory cells. Sequencing targeted expressed TCRB transcripts, as all isolated RNA had been reverse transcribed. Each sample of naive, central memory or regulatory T cells had, on average, approximately 3.5 million reads. Data came from immunoSEQ multiplex PCR; TCRdb stores just in-frame clones and leaves some out. The data hold 300,000 to 450,000 clones, with 15% to 20% observed a single time. Study conclusions and caveats: In type 1 diabetes patients, VDJ junctions had fewer insertions; deletions at these junctions were more frequent.

Deletions cut 0 bases from V and 5 bases from J, with 11 bases between. Germline CDR1 SGHRS, CDR2 YFSETQ. This CDR3 spans 14 amino acids. This clonotype was obtained from a woman aged 18-29 years in good health. V and J are TRBV5-1 and TRBJ2-5, with a weak D call TRBD1 (5 bases). Source material: naive CD4+ T cells from blood. CDR3 in amino acids: CASSLVGALETQYF. CDR3 DNA: TGCGCCAGCAGCTTGGTTGGGGCGTTGGAGACCCAGTACTTC.